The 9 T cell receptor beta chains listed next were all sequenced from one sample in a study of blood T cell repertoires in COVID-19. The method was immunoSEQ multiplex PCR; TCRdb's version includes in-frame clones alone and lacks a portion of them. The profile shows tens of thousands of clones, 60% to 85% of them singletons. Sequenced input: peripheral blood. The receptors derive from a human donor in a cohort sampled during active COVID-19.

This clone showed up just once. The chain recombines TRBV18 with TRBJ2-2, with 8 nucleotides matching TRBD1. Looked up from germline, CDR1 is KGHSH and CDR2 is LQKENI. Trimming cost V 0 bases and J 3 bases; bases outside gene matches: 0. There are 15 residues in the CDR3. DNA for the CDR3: TGTGCCAGCTCACCACCGACAGGGGACACCGGGGAGCTGTTTTTT. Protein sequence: CASSPPTGDTGELFF.

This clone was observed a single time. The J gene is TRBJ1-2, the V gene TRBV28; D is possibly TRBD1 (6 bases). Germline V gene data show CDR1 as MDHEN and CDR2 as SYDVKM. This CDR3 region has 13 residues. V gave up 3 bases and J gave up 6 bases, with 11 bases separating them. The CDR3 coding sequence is TGTGCCAGCAGTTTCGGGGGGCGCGATGGCTACACCTTC. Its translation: CASSFGGRDGYTF.

The CDR3 is CASSLGATVSGNTIYF. In nucleotides, the CDR3 is TGTGCCAGCAGCTTAGGGGCAACAGTCTCTGGAAACACCATATATTTT. The chain joins TRBV11-2 to TRBJ1-3; D is unclear. V was clipped by 1 base and J by 0 bases, with 10 bases between them. The CDR3 loop spans 16 amino acids. Germline lookup yields CDR1 SGHAT and CDR2 FQNNGV.

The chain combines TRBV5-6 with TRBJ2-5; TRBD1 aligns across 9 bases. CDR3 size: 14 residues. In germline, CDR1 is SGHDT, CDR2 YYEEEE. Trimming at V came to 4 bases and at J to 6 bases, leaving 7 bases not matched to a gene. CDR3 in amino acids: CASSPPGQGKTQYF. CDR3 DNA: TGTGCCAGCAGCCCTCCGGGACAGGGAAAGACCCAGTACTTC.

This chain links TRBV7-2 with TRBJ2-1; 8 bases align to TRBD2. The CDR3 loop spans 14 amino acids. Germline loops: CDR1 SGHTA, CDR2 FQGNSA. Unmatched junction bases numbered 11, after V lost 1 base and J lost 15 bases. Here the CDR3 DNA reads TGTGCCAGCAGCTTAGTGCCGGGACTAGGGGCCCTGTTCTTC. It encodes CASSLVPGLGALFF.

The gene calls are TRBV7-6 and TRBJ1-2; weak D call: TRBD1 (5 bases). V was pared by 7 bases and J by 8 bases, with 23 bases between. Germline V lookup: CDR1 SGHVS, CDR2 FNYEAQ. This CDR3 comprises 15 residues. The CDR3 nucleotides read TGTGCCAGCATCACGCTTGGTCAGGGTGGTAACGGCTACACCTTC. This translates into CASITLGQGGNGYTF.

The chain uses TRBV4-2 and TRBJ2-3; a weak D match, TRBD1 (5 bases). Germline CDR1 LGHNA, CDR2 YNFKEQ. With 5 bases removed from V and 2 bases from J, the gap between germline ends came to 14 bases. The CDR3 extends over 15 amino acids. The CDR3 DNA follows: TGTGCCAGCAGCGATATAGACAGCGACACAGATACGCAGTATTTT. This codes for CASSDIDSDTDTQYF.

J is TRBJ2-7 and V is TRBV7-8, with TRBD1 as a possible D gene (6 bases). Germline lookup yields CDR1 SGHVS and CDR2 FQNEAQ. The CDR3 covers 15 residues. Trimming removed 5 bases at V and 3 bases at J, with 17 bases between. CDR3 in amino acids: CASSLPPGHNYEQYF. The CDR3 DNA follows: TGTGCCAGCAGCCTCCCCCCGGGACACAACTACGAGCAGTACTTC.

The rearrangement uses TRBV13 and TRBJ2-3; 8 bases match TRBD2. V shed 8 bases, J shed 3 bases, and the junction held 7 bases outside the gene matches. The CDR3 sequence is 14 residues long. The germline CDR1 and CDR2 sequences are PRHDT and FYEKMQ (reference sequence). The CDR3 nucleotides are TGTGCCAGCCGAGCGGGAGAAGGTACAGATACGCAGTATTTT. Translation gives CASRAGEGTDTQYF.